These 5 T cell receptor beta chains share one sample of origin, sequenced in a study of early stage breast cancer tumors. Assay: immunoSEQ multiplex PCR; the TCRdb copy retains only in-frame clones and omits some. The sample comprises 60,000 to 75,000 clones, less than 90% of which are singletons, and over 3.5% rests with the top ten. Material for sequencing was blood. The receptor set was obtained from a person aged 40 to 49 with breast cancer.

The V and J genes are TRBV7-9 and TRBJ1-1; D perhaps matches TRBD1 (6 bases). Per germline, CDR1 SEHNR and CDR2 FQNEAQ (reference sequence). This CDR3 comprises 15 residues. The V and J ends lost 4 bases and 6 bases respectively, with 18 bases between them. This chain's CDR3 is CASSYTKQGLAEAFF. The CDR3 DNA reads TGTGCCAGCAGCTATACCAAACAGGGTTTGGCTGAAGCTTTCTTT.

The chain employs TRBV28 and TRBJ1-1; D is unclear. V gave up 2 bases and J gave up 1 base, with 5 bases separating them. The CDR3 covers 13 residues. CDR1 MDHEN and CDR2 SYDVKM come from the germline V gene. The CDR3 DNA reads as TGTGCCAGCAGTTTACTACAGAACACTGAAGCTTTCTTT. Encoded protein: CASSLLQNTEAFF.

V gene TRBV7-9 combines with J gene TRBJ1-2; D perhaps matches TRBD1 (6 bases). The V gene's germline CDR1 is SEHNR and CDR2 FQNEAQ (reference sequence). Trimming removed 5 bases from V and 2 bases from J, with 9 bases in between. The length of the CDR3 is 13 residues. CDR3 DNA sequence: TGTGCCAGCAGCCCGGACAGCAACTATGGCTACACCTTC. Amino acids: CASSPDSNYGYTF.

This chain connects TRBV5-5 to TRBJ1-2; 9 bases are a match to TRBD1. The germline V gene encodes CDR1 SGHKS and CDR2 YYEKEE (reference sequence). Trimming took 4 bases from V and 4 from J; bases not matched to a gene: 11. There are 16 residues in the CDR3. For the CDR3, the DNA is TGTGCCAGCAGCCTCCGGACAGGGGTTGGAGTCTATGGCTACACCTTC. Translation: CASSLRTGVGVYGYTF.

The chain carries TRBV6-5 and TRBJ1-2; D might be TRBD1 (6 bases). Trimming removed 7 bases from V and 9 bases from J, with 24 bases in between. This CDR3 is 15 amino acids long. Germline V gives CDR1 MNHEY, CDR2 SVGAGI. CDR3: CASTYGQGLGESYTF. DNA for the CDR3: TGTGCCAGCACCTACGGTCAGGGGCTGGGGGAGAGCTACACCTTC.